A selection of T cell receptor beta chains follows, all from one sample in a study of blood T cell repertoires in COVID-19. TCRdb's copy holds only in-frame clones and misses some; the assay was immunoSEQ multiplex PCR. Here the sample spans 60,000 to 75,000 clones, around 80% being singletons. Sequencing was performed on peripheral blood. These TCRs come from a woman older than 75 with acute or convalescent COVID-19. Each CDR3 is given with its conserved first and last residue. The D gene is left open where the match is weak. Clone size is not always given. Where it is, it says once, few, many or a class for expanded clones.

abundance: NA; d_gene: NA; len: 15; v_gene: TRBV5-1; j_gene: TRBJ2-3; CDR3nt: TGCGCCAGCAGCTTGGTTGGCGGGTTGGCAGATACGCAGTATTTT; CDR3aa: CASSLVGGLADTQYF
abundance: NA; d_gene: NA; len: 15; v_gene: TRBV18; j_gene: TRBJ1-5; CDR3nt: TGTGCCAGCTCACCATTTACAGATAACAATCAGCCCCAGCATTTT; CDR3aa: CASSPFTDNNQPQHF
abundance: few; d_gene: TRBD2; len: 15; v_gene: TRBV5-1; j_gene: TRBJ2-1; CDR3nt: TGCGCCAGCAGCCTGCTAGCGGGGGGATACAATGAGCAGTTCTTC; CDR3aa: CASSLLAGGYNEQFF
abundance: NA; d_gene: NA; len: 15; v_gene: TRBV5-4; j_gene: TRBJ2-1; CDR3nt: TGTGCCAGCAGCATTTCGCCGAGGCCGGATAATGAGCAGTTCTTC; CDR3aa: CASSISPRPDNEQFF
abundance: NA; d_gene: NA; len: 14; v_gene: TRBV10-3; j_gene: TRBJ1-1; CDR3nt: TGTGCCATCAGTGAGTTTGGCGGGAACACTGAAGCTTTCTTT; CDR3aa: CAISEFGGNTEAFF
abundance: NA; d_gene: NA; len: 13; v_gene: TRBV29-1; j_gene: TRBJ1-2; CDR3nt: TGCAGCGTCGAAAAACAGGGTGGCTATGGCTACACCTTC; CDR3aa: CSVEKQGGYGYTF
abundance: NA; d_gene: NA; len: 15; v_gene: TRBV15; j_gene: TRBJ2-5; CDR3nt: TGTGCCACCAGCAGAGTCTCGGGGGTTGATGAGACCCAGTACTTC; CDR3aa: CATSRVSGVDETQYF
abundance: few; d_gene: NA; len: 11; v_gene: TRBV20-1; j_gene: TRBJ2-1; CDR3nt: TGCAGTGCTAGAGGTCGGGATTTGGGGTTCTTC; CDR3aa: CSARGRDLGFF
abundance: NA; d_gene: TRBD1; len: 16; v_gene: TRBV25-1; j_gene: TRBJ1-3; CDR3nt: TGTGCCAGCAGTGGGGTCGGGACAGGGCCTGGAAACACCATATATTTT; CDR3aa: CASSGVGTGPGNTIYF
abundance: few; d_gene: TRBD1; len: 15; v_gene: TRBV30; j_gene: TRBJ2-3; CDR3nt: TGTGCCTGGAGTTTAGGACAGGGGGACACAGATACGCAGTATTTT; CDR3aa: CAWSLGQGDTDTQYF